Sequencing of this T cell receptor (beta chain) was carried out in a study of a mutant IDH1 vaccine in newly diagnosed glioma. Study overall: The sex distribution of treated patients was about 62% male and approximately 40% female, with a mean age of around 40 years.

Time point meaning: week 5, during vaccination. Vaccinated patients received 300 ug of mutant IDH1 20-mer peptide per dose, with topical imiquimod. Donor tumors were new WHO grade 3 or 4 IDH1-mutant, ATRX-lost astrocytomas. The ends were cut back, 0 bases at V and 2 bases at J, with 10 bases in the middle. Germline CDR1 is MNHNY and CDR2 is SVGAGI (reference sequence). The CDR3 runs 15 residues. Method: immunoSEQ multiplex PCR; TCRdb's copy keeps in-frame clones and lacks some. The sample lists about 30,000 clones; approximately 83% were seen once. On this clone: What it binds is unknown.

The sequence derives from a man aged 25-45 years with glioma. Sample: PBMCs, taken from a glioma patient whose treatment included an IDH1 peptide vaccine. J is TRBJ1-2 and V is TRBV6-6; D possibly corresponds to TRBD1 (5 bases). The CDR3 protein is CASSYSSQGNYGYTF. The CDR3 nucleotides read TGTGCCAGCAGTTACTCCTCCCAGGGAAACTATGGCTACACCTTC.